Following are 21 T cell receptor beta chains from one sample sequenced in a study of T cells after yellow fever vaccination. TCRdb redid the calling of the 5' RACE reads with MiXCR, one entry per CDR3 protein. Of roughly 520,000 distinct CDR3 sequences in the sample, 20% to 25% are singletons; the top ten hold roughly a sixth. Material: PBMCs, obtained roughly 20 days after the first yellow fever vaccination. The receptors come from a young man who received the YFV17D yellow fever vaccine.

This clonotype was detected a few times. V and J are TRBV5-1 and TRBJ2-5, with 8 bases lining up with TRBD1. From germline, CDR1 is SGHRS and CDR2 YFSETQ. The CDR3 is 15 residues long. V lost 5 bases to trimming and J lost 5 bases; unmatched junction nucleotides: 11. CDR3 nucleotide sequence: TGCGCCAGCAGACCCGGGACAGGCGCGGGGGAGACCCAGTACTTC. This codes for CASRPGTGAGETQYF.

This chain connects TRBV5-1 to TRBJ2-6; D is perhaps TRBD1 (5 bases). Trimming removed 2 bases at V and 0 bases at J, with 12 bases between. The CDR3 is 17 amino acids. CDR1 is SGHRS, CDR2 YFSETQ, per germline. This CDR3 is CASSFRRDSSGANVLTF. The CDR3 DNA follows: TGCGCCAGCAGCTTCAGGAGAGACAGCTCTGGGGCCAACGTCCTGACTTTC.

This clonotype was counted only a few times. The chain carries TRBV6-5 and TRBJ1-2; D is ambiguous. The CDR3 has 15 residues. Germline V gives CDR1 MNHEY, CDR2 SVGAGI. The V gene lost 3 bases and the J gene lost 1 base, with 12 bases spanning the gap. The CDR3 loop is CASSYRGQFNYGYTF. In nucleotides, the CDR3 is TGTGCCAGCAGTTATCGGGGTCAATTTAACTATGGCTACACCTTC.

The V and J genes are TRBV5-1 and TRBJ2-7; no clear D gene. Germline-derived CDR1 and CDR2 are SGHRS and YFSETQ. The CDR3 has 13 residues. V lost 4 bases and J lost 4, with 12 bases in between. The CDR3 sequence: CASSNELHYEQYF. The CDR3 coding sequence is TGCGCCAGCAGCAACGAGTTACATTACGAGCAGTACTTC.

This clonotype has only a few counts. V usage is TRBV6-1 and J usage is TRBJ2-7, with a possible D match to TRBD2 (6 bases). V shed 5 bases and J shed 5 bases, with 19 bases lying between them. CDR3 size: 15 residues. Germline V gives CDR1 MNHNS, CDR2 SASEGT. The CDR3 region has the DNA TGTGCCAGCAGTACCCTACGGACGGGCGGGGACGAGCAGTACGTC. This sequence encodes CASSTLRTGGDEQYV.

The V call is TRBV4-1, the J call TRBJ2-1, with TRBD2 matching over 10 bases. The CDR3 has 18 amino acids. V was clipped by 1 base and J by 0 bases; unmatched bases: 6. The germline gives CDR1 MGHRA, CDR2 YSYEKL. CDR3 nucleotides: TGCGCCAGCAGCCAAGCCACCCCTAGCGGGGGCTCCTACAATGAGCAGTTCTTC. It specifies CASSQATPSGGSYNEQFF.

J is TRBJ2-2 and V is TRBV24-1; D might be TRBD1 (6 bases). This CDR3 has 14 amino acids. CDR1 and CDR2 from the germline V gene are KGHDR and SFDVKD. Trimming removed 4 bases at V and 5 bases at J, with 10 bases between. CDR3: CATSDFTGTGELFF. As DNA, the CDR3 is TGTGCCACCAGTGACTTTACAGGGACCGGGGAGCTGTTTTTT.

This clonotype has more than one count but fewer than ten. This chain joins TRBV7-8 and TRBJ1-1, with D uncertain. Trimming removed 2 bases from V and 7 bases from J, with 14 bases in between. Germline CDR1 reads SGHVS; CDR2 reads FQNEAQ. The CDR3 length is 14 residues. The DNA of the CDR3 is TGTGCCAGCAGCTTAAGTACCCCTGGCAGTGAAGCTTTCTTT. Translated, it gives CASSLSTPGSEAFF.

This clonotype was observed a handful of times. V and J are TRBV27 and TRBJ2-5; maybe TRBD1 (6 bases). V lost 8 bases to trimming and J lost 4 bases, with 14 bases between them. Per germline, CDR1 MNHEY and CDR2 SMNVEV (reference sequence). This CDR3 contains 13 residues. The CDR3 region is CASSRGRRETQYF. CDR3 sequence (DNA): TGTGCCAGCTCAAGGGGGAGACGAGAGACCCAGTACTTC.

The V gene is TRBV2, the J gene TRBJ2-2, with TRBD2 identical over 10 bases. Germline assignment: CDR1 SNHLY and CDR2 FYNNEI. J gave up 5 bases and V 6 bases, and 3 bases lay outside the gene matches. The CDR3 consists of 14 residues. CDR3 region: CASSILAGTGELFF. CDR3 sequence (DNA): TGTGCCAGCAGCATACTAGCGGGGACCGGGGAGCTGTTTTTT.

This clonotype occurred a few times. This sequence joins TRBV20-1 and TRBJ2-5; 9 nucleotides align to TRBD2. The V segment lost 3 bases and the J segment 4 bases; nucleotides outside the gene matches: 6. The germline V gene has CDR1 DFQATT and CDR2 SNEGSKA (reference sequence). The length of the CDR3 is 14 residues. Here the CDR3 reads CSASPAGGRETQYF. The CDR3 nucleotides are TGCAGTGCTAGTCCGGCGGGGGGGCGAGAGACCCAGTACTTC.

This clonotype was counted ten times or more. The chain joins TRBV12-3 or TRBV12-4 to TRBJ1-1, with TRBD1 as a possible D gene (5 bases). V was trimmed by 4 bases and J by 2 bases, leaving 11 bases between them. The length of the CDR3 is 14 residues. The CDR3 spells CASSSSDTNTEAFF. In DNA, the CDR3 is TGTGCCAGCAGTTCCTCGGACACCAACACTGAAGCTTTCTTT.

The chain couples TRBV6-5 to TRBJ1-1; D ambiguous. V lost 3 bases and J lost 4, with 9 bases in between. The CDR3 covers 13 residues. Germline V lookup: CDR1 MNHEY, CDR2 SVGAGI. CDR3 region: CASSYGRATEAFF. CDR3 nucleotides: TGTGCCAGCAGTTATGGGCGGGCCACTGAAGCTTTCTTT.

This chain connects TRBV2 to TRBJ1-1, with D maybe TRBD1 (5 bases). Germline CDR1 SNHLY, CDR2 FYNNEI. Trimming shortened V by 6 bases and J by 1 base, and 15 bases separated the two germline ends. This CDR3 is 15 amino acids long. For the CDR3, the DNA is TGTGCCAGCAGGATCCCGGGACGGGCGAACACTGAAGCTTTCTTT. It yields the protein CASRIPGRANTEAFF.

There are a few counts of this clonotype. The CDR3 region has the DNA TGTGCCAGCAGCTTACGCCGGGACAGTAAAGAGACCCAGTACTTC. As protein: CASSLRRDSKETQYF. The chain is built from TRBV11-2 and TRBJ2-5, with TRBD1 matching over 7 bases. Germline CDR1 reads SGHAT; CDR2 reads FQNNGV. The CDR3 extends over 15 amino acids. V was pared by 2 bases and J by 3 bases, with 6 bases of the junction left unmatched.

The chain uses TRBV6-2 or TRBV6-3 and TRBJ2-1; the match to TRBD2 covers 9 bases. The length of the CDR3 is 16 residues. The germline V gene has CDR1 MNHEY and CDR2 SVGEGT. V shed 3 bases, J shed 7 bases, and the junction held 10 bases outside the gene matches. CDR3 residues: CASSYRYGGGANEQFF. Here the CDR3 DNA reads TGTGCCAGCAGTTATCGGTATGGCGGGGGGGCAAATGAGCAGTTCTTC.

The rearrangement links TRBV5-4 to TRBJ1-2; TRBD1 matches 7 bases. J lost 6 bases, V lost 4 bases, and 12 bases had no gene match. Germline CDR1 reads SGHNT; CDR2 reads YYREEE (reference sequence). The CDR3 is 15 amino acids. CDR3 bases: TGTGCCAGCAGCACCAGGACAGGCGATTTTAATGGCTACACCTTC. Its translation: CASSTRTGDFNGYTF.

This clonotype appeared a few times. The chain uses TRBV4-1 and TRBJ2-7; D remains unclear. Germline V gene sequence: CDR1 MGHRA, CDR2 YSYEKL. Trimming took off 0 bases at V and 5 bases at J, with 17 bases between the two ends. This CDR3 has 16 amino acids. This chain's CDR3 is CASSQDRNLGGDEQYV. DNA for the CDR3: TGCGCCAGCAGCCAAGATCGTAACCTAGGTGGGGACGAGCAGTACGTC.

The rearrangement joins TRBV6-2 or TRBV6-3 to TRBJ1-1, with a possible D match to TRBD1 (5 bases). With 6 bases removed from V and 11 bases from J, the gap between germline ends came to 16 bases. The CDR3 length is 12 residues. The germline V gene has CDR1 MNHEY and CDR2 SVGEGT. Here the CDR3 reads CASRVPGPGAFF. The CDR3 coding sequence is TGTGCCAGCAGAGTTCCGGGACCAGGGGCTTTCTTT.

The genes are TRBV6-2 or TRBV6-3 and TRBJ2-7, with a possible D match to TRBD1 (7 bases). The CDR3 consists of 11 residues. Trimming took 6 bases from V and 9 from J, leaving 12 bases between them. Germline V gene data show CDR1 as MNHEY and CDR2 as SVGEGT. The CDR3, as DNA: TGTGCCAGCAGCTGGGGGGACAGGCAGTACGTC. The encoded protein is CASSWGDRQYV.

The V call is TRBV4-2, the J call TRBJ2-7; D call uncertain. V was clipped by 0 bases and J by 2 bases, with 8 bases between them. This CDR3 contains 14 residues. Germline lookup yields CDR1 LGHNA and CDR2 YNFKEQ. This CDR3 reads CASSQDLIAYEQYF. CDR3 nucleotides: TGTGCCAGCAGCCAAGATTTAATTGCCTACGAGCAGTACTTC.